This T cell receptor beta chain emerged from a study of identical twins. A single record per CDR3 protein comes from TCRdb applying MiXCR to the 5' RACE reads. The sample carries 510,000 or so distinct CDR3 sequences, roughly 15% recorded once. V was trimmed by 2 bases and J by 4 bases, leaving 12 bases between them. This CDR3 spans 15 amino acids. Germline CDR1 MGHRA, CDR2 YSYEKL. This sample also belongs to another study, concerning yellow fever vaccine responses in identical twins.

Sequenced input: CD4+ T cells sorted from blood. The source is a woman between 18 and 29 years old in good health. The chain couples TRBV4-1 to TRBJ1-5; a weak D match, TRBD1 (6 bases). The CDR3 is CASSQNTGLNQPQHF. CDR3 nucleotide sequence: TGCGCCAGCAGCCAAAATACAGGGTTGAATCAGCCCCAGCATTTT.